The entry below gives a single T cell receptor beta chain sequence along with its context. Antigen specificity is unknown. The data were taken from a study of post-analysis software for immune sequencing data. Study-wide points: TRBV segments more frequent in patients than in controls numbered about five and included TRBV5-6, TRBV5-1 and TRBV20-1. Multiple sclerosis patients had significantly lower normalized Chao1 diversity than controls.

Germline CDR1 is MNHEY and CDR2 is SVGEGT. With 6 bases removed from V and 2 bases from J, the gap between germline ends came to 14 bases. This CDR3 region has 15 residues. Unique molecular identifiers had been added to the TCR beta cDNA libraries. Between roughly 1 and 10 million T cells gave rise to a few hundred thousand cDNA molecules. TCRdb passed the PCR reads through MiXCR, listing each CDR3 protein once. The table has 650,000 to 850,000 distinct CDR3 sequences, roughly 46% seen once. The sequence was obtained from a girl aged 5-17 years with multiple sclerosis. The genes are TRBV6-2 or TRBV6-3 and TRBJ1-5; D possibly corresponds to TRBD1 (5 bases). The sequenced sample was blood. The CDR3 DNA sequence: TGTGCCAGCAGCCTGTCCAGGGCGGGCAATCAGCCCCAGCATTTT. Its translation is CASSLSRAGNQPQHF.